A single sample gave rise to the 31 T cell receptor beta chains below, sequenced in a study of Ad26.COV2.S vaccination and SARS-CoV-2 variants. TCRdb's table, derived via immunoSEQ multiplex PCR, lists solely in-frame clones and lacks some. Here the sample spans approximately 460,000 clones, 89% being singletons. Treatment specified: over 15 received Ad26.COV2.S at low or high dose, single or two shots; roughly 5 received placebo; per-sample allocation not given. Sample collection was performed on day 63 after the first vaccine or placebo injection. This specimen consisted of peripheral blood, obtained in a trial of Ad26.COV2.S vaccine versus placebo. All receptors derive from a person between 18 and 59 years old who received the Ad26.COV2.S COVID-19 vaccine or a placebo.

V is TRBV2 and J is TRBJ2-1; D is tentatively TRBD1 or TRBD2 (7 bases each). CDR1 SNHLY and CDR2 FYNNEI come from the germline V gene. With 8 bases removed from V and 3 bases from J, the gap between germline ends came to 26 bases. This CDR3 contains 18 residues. The CDR3 sequence: CASRSGQAWTSIYNEQFF. The CDR3 coding sequence is TGTGCCAGCCGGTCCGGACAGGCTTGGACTAGTATCTACAATGAGCAGTTCTTC. Full variable domain (remainder filled in from reference TRBV2 and TRBJ2-1): EPEVTQTPSHQVTQMGQEVILRCVPISNHLYFYWYRQILGQKVEFLVSFYNNEISEKSEIFDDQFSVERPDGSNFTLKIRSTKLEDSAMYFCASRSGQAWTSIYNEQFFGPGTRLTVL.

The V and J genes are TRBV19 and TRBJ2-5; D is ambiguous. The V gene lost 3 bases and the J gene lost 2 bases, with 7 bases spanning the gap. Looked up from germline, CDR1 is LNHDA and CDR2 is SQIVND (reference sequence). The CDR3 loop spans 13 amino acids. The CDR3 is CASSIVRQETQYF. CDR3 nucleotide sequence: TGTGCCAGTAGTATTGTACGGCAAGAGACCCAGTACTTC.

The chain uses TRBV18 and TRBJ2-7; D gene unclear. Germline V CDR1 and CDR2: KGHSH, LQKENI. The CDR3 has 16 amino acids. Trimming left V 3 bases short and J 5 bases short, with 20 bases between. The CDR3, as DNA: TGTGCCAGCTCACCTCTGAGCTACAGTGAGGCCAACGAGCAGTACTTC. Translated: CASSPLSYSEANEQYF.

The CDR3, as DNA: TGTGCCACCAGCAGAGTCAGTGGGGGTTCAGGGGGCGATGGCTACACCTTC. It is translated as CATSRVSGGSGGDGYTF. This chain joins TRBV15 and TRBJ1-2; 8 bases align to TRBD1. V lost 1 base and J lost 6; bases outside the gene matches: 13. The germline V gene has CDR1 LNHNV and CDR2 YYDKDF (reference sequence). This CDR3 has 17 residues. Looking up the rest from reference TRBV15 and TRBJ1-2 gives the full variable domain: DAMVIQNPRYQVTQFGKPVTLSCSQTLNHNVMYWYQQKSSQAPKLLFHYYDKDFNNEADTPDNFQSRRPNTSFCFLDIRSPGLGDTAMYLCATSRVSGGSGGDGYTFGSGTRLTVV.

This chain joins TRBV11-2 and TRBJ2-5; 7 nucleotides agree with TRBD1. Germline V CDR1 and CDR2: SGHAT, FQNNGV. The CDR3 has 14 amino acids. Germline trimming cut 5 bases from V and 0 bases from J; bases unmatched to any gene: 3. CDR3 residues: CASSRDRDQETQYF. The CDR3 DNA reads TGTGCCAGCAGCAGAGACAGGGACCAAGAGACCCAGTACTTC.

The chain joins TRBV3-1 (or the pseudogene TRBV3-2) to TRBJ1-1; possible D gene TRBD1, 5 bases. CDR3 length: 16 residues. The germline V gene encodes CDR1 LGHDT and CDR2 YNNKEL (reference sequence). V shed 1 base and J shed 4 bases, with 16 bases lying between them. The CDR3 bases are TGTGCCAGCAGCCAAGCGGTGGGGGAGGGTGTCACTGAAGCTTTCTTT. This sequence encodes CASSQAVGEGVTEAFF.

This clone occurred once. The rearrangement links TRBV2 to TRBJ2-3, with D possibly called TRBD1 or TRBD2 (6 bases each). CDR1 and CDR2 from the germline V gene are SNHLY and FYNNEI. Trimming pared 0 bases from V and 1 base from J, leaving 17 bases between. The CDR3 length is 18 residues. The CDR3 protein is CASSEALRGRGGTDTQYF. The CDR3 coding sequence is TGTGCCAGCAGTGAAGCGCTTCGGGGGCGCGGGGGCACAGATACGCAGTATTTT.

The J gene is TRBJ2-1, the V gene TRBV7-2, with D possibly TRBD1 on 6 matching bases. The germline gives CDR1 SGHTA, CDR2 FQGNSA. The CDR3 has 15 amino acids. Trimming left V 6 bases short and J 0 bases short, with 12 bases between. CDR3 sequence reads: CASRITGSSYNEQFF. DNA of the CDR3: TGTGCCAGCAGAATTACAGGGAGCTCCTACAATGAGCAGTTCTTC.

This sequence joins TRBV24-1 and TRBJ2-1; no clear D gene. This CDR3 is built from 16 residues. CDR1 KGHDR and CDR2 SFDVKD come from the germline V gene. V was shortened by 4 bases and J by 0 bases, with 12 bases between the two germline ends. This chain's CDR3 is CATSDPGASSYNEQFF. CDR3 coding DNA: TGTGCCACCAGTGACCCAGGCGCGAGCTCCTACAATGAGCAGTTCTTC.

The chain couples TRBV29-1 to TRBJ1-1; maybe TRBD1 (5 bases). This CDR3 region has 11 residues. V was cut by 4 bases and J by 6 bases, with 9 bases left in between. CDR1 and CDR2 (germline): SQVTM, ANQGSEA. The CDR3 sequence: CSVGGGAEAFF. CDR3 DNA: TGCAGCGTTGGCGGGGGAGCTGAAGCTTTCTTT.

The chain joins TRBV7-6 to TRBJ2-3, with 10 positions matching TRBD2. CDR1 and CDR2 (germline): SGHVS, FNYEAQ. The V segment lost 1 base and the J segment 2 bases; nucleotides outside the gene matches: 9. The CDR3 has 18 residues. The CDR3 protein is CASSLGLTSGTPTDTQYF. CDR3 DNA: TGTGCCAGCAGCTTAGGATTAACTAGCGGGACCCCCACAGATACGCAGTATTTT.

V is TRBV9 and J is TRBJ2-1, with 9 bases aligning to TRBD2. After removal of 0 bases from V and 1 base from J, the junction contained 14 bases not matched to a gene. Per the germline V gene, CDR1 is SGDLS and CDR2 is YYNGEE. The CDR3 is 20 amino acids. The CDR3 DNA reads TGTGCCAGCAGCGTAGAACTAGGGGGCCTAGCGGGGCCATCCTACAATGAGCAGTTCTTC. Translated: CASSVELGGLAGPSYNEQFF.

J is TRBJ2-7 and V is TRBV25-1; D not certain. The CDR3 totals 14 residues. The V and J ends lost 4 bases and 6 bases respectively, with 16 bases between them. Germline V gene lookup returns CDR1 MGHDK and CDR2 SYGVNS. CDR3 DNA: TGTGCCAGCAGTGCCGGGCACCCAATTGGCGAGCAGTACTTC. It is translated as CASSAGHPIGEQYF.

The CDR3 DNA follows: TGTGCCAGCAGTCGACTCGGCACAGGCTACAATGAGCAGTTCTTC. Amino acid sequence: CASSRLGTGYNEQFF. The chain recombines TRBV4-2 with TRBJ2-1, with D possibly TRBD1 on 5 matching bases. Germline loops: CDR1 LGHNA, CDR2 YNFKEQ. The V gene lost 6 bases and the J gene lost 3 bases, with 15 bases spanning the gap. The CDR3 consists of 15 residues.

The chain recombines TRBV11-2 with TRBJ1-6; 10 bases are a match to TRBD1. The junction had 6 bases not matched to a gene; V was cut back by 5 bases and J by 11 bases. Germline assignment: CDR1 SGHAT and CDR2 FQNNGV. The CDR3 totals 14 residues. Here the CDR3 DNA reads TGTGCCAGCAGCGCGGGACAGGGGATTACACCCCTCCACTTT. Residues: CASSAGQGITPLHF.

The chain links TRBV9 to TRBJ2-1; a possible D gene is TRBD1 (5 bases). The CDR3 is 15 residues long. Per the germline V gene, CDR1 is SGDLS and CDR2 is YYNGEE. V dropped 6 bases and J dropped 4 bases, with 17 bases sitting between them. The CDR3 DNA reads as TGTGCCAGCACCCAAGGGGCAGAGTCTTACAATGAGCAGTTCTTC. This encodes CASTQGAESYNEQFF.

V is TRBV6-5 and J is TRBJ2-1; 13 bases fit TRBD2. Germline CDR1 MNHEY, CDR2 SVGAGI. With 3 bases clipped from V and 8 bases from J, the junction kept 4 bases outside the gene matches. The CDR3 sequence is 15 residues long. The CDR3 loop reads CASSYRGLAGDEQFF. For the CDR3, the DNA is TGTGCCAGCAGTTATCGTGGACTAGCGGGGGATGAGCAGTTCTTC.

The genes are TRBV3-1 (or the pseudogene TRBV3-2) and TRBJ2-7; no firm D call. Trimming took off 3 bases at V and 5 bases at J, with 8 bases between the two ends. The germline V gene has CDR1 LGHDT and CDR2 YNNKEL (reference sequence). The CDR3 has 12 amino acids. The CDR3 coding sequence is TGTGCCAGCAGCCAGGGTTCCAACGAGCAGTACTTC. Protein product: CASSQGSNEQYF.

The chain links TRBV11-2 to TRBJ2-1; 9 bases are a match to TRBD2. J lost 6 bases, V lost 5 bases, and 5 bases had no gene match. The CDR3 consists of 14 residues. CDR1 is SGHAT and CDR2 is FQNNGV in the germline V gene. CDR3 sequence: CASSVAGVSNEQFF. The CDR3 DNA is TGTGCCAGCAGCGTAGCGGGAGTTAGCAATGAGCAGTTCTTC.

This clone has more than one count but fewer than ten. This rearrangement joins TRBV7-9 to TRBJ1-1; a possible D gene is TRBD1 (6 bases). Trimming removed 0 bases from V and 4 bases from J, with 12 bases in between. The CDR3 extends over 15 amino acids. CDR1 SEHNR and CDR2 FQNEAQ come from the germline V gene (reference sequence). Here the CDR3 DNA reads TGTGCCAGCAGCTTAGCGCATCAGGGGAGCACTGAAGCTTTCTTT. This translates into CASSLAHQGSTEAFF. Full variable domain (outside the CDR3, taken from reference TRBV7-9 and TRBJ1-1): DTGVSQNPRHKITKRGQNVTFRCDPISEHNRLYWYRQTLGQGPEFLTYFQNEAQLEKSRLLSDRFSAERPKGSFSTLEIQRTEQGDSAMYLCASSLAHQGSTEAFFGQGTRLTVV.

The V call is TRBV18, the J call TRBJ2-7, with 10 bases aligning to TRBD2. This CDR3 is 17 amino acids long. Germline CDR1 is KGHSH and CDR2 is LQKENI. V dropped 0 bases and J dropped 2; count of bases not matched to a gene: 7. The CDR3 region is CASSPPSGRAEAYEQYF. The CDR3 nucleotides are TGTGCCAGCTCACCACCGAGCGGGAGGGCCGAGGCCTACGAGCAGTACTTC.

This rearrangement joins TRBV3-1 (or the pseudogene TRBV3-2) to TRBJ1-1; 9 bases are a match to TRBD1. The ends lost 4 bases at V and 5 bases at J; junction bases unmatched: 2. From germline, CDR1 is LGHDT and CDR2 YNNKEL (reference sequence). This CDR3 is built from 13 residues. The CDR3 reads CASSPGTGTEAFF. The CDR3 coding sequence is TGTGCCAGCAGCCCCGGGACAGGGACTGAAGCTTTCTTT.

The V gene is TRBV2, the J gene TRBJ2-3; 7 bases line up with TRBD2. Germline CDR1 is SNHLY and CDR2 is FYNNEI. This CDR3 is 15 amino acids long. V lost 2 bases, J lost 5 bases, and 7 bases stayed unmatched. CDR3 DNA sequence: TGTGCCAGCAGTGAATCCGGACTAGTCGTAGATACGCAGTATTTT. It is translated as CASSESGLVVDTQYF.

This chain connects TRBV12-3 or TRBV12-4 to TRBJ2-7; D may be TRBD1 (5 bases). Trimming stripped 4 bases from V and 5 bases from J, with 12 bases between. This CDR3 is 13 amino acids long. CDR3 coding DNA: TGTGCCAGCAGTTGGCAGGGTCTGGACGAGCAGTACTTC. Translating it yields CASSWQGLDEQYF.

In DNA, the CDR3 is TGTGCCAGTAGTATAGACCGCCGGATCCAGCCAAACAACGTCCTGACTTTC. This translates into CASSIDRRIQPNNVLTF. The rearrangement joins TRBV19 to TRBJ2-6; no clear D gene. V lost 0 bases, J lost 9 bases, and 18 bases lay in between. This CDR3 has 17 amino acids. The V gene's germline CDR1 is LNHDA and CDR2 SQIVND (reference sequence).

The CDR3 sequence: CASSGRDSYGSTDTQYF. In DNA form, the CDR3 reads TGTGCCAGCAGCGGCCGGGACAGTTATGGGTCCACAGATACGCAGTATTTT. The chain links TRBV9 to TRBJ2-3; 7 bases agree with TRBD1. The CDR3 length is 17 residues. After removal of 3 bases from V and 2 bases from J, the junction contained 12 bases not matched to a gene. Germline V CDR1 and CDR2: SGDLS, YYNGEE.

The chain joins TRBV6-6 to TRBJ1-4; D not certain. In germline, CDR1 is MNHNY, CDR2 SVGAGI (reference sequence). The CDR3 sequence is 17 residues long. With 5 bases removed from V and 4 bases from J, the gap between germline ends came to 20 bases. CDR3 bases: TGTGCCAGCAGTCGAACCCCGGACCAGCCCGTTAATGAAAAACTGTTTTTT. As protein: CASSRTPDQPVNEKLFF.

J is TRBJ1-3 and V is TRBV19, with D tentatively TRBD1 (5 bases). There are 16 residues in the CDR3. Trimming took off 3 bases at V and 0 bases at J, with 12 bases between the two ends. Germline lookup yields CDR1 LNHDA and CDR2 SQIVND (reference sequence). The CDR3 nucleotides read TGTGCCAGTAGTATCGGGACGGCCCGCTCTGGAAACACCATATATTTT. This translates into CASSIGTARSGNTIYF.

J is TRBJ1-5 and V is TRBV2, with TRBD1 matching 9 bases. V lost 3 bases to trimming and J lost 7 bases; unmatched junction nucleotides: 7. The CDR3 totals 15 residues. Germline CDR1 SNHLY, CDR2 FYNNEI. The CDR3 loop is CASSDGQGRRQPQHF. The CDR3 coding sequence is TGTGCCAGCAGTGATGGACAGGGGAGAAGACAGCCCCAGCATTTT. The entire variable domain, with the rest obtained from reference TRBV2 and TRBJ1-5, is as follows: EPEVTQTPSHQVTQMGQEVILRCVPISNHLYFYWYRQILGQKVEFLVSFYNNEISEKSEIFDDQFSVERPDGSNFTLKIRSTKLEDSAMYFCASSDGQGRRQPQHFGDGTRLSIL.

V gene TRBV6-2 or TRBV6-3 combines with J gene TRBJ1-5; D unresolved. Trimming took 5 bases from V and 0 from J, leaving 14 bases between them. This CDR3 has 16 amino acids. CDR1 is MNHEY and CDR2 is SVGEGT in the germline V gene. CDR3 bases: TGTGCCAGCAGTCAGTGGACGAAGGGTAGCAATCAGCCCCAGCATTTT. Translation gives CASSQWTKGSNQPQHF.

The rearrangement links TRBV7-2 to TRBJ1-2; 8 positions match TRBD1. CDR1 and CDR2 from the germline V gene are SGHTA and FQGNSA. CDR3 length: 13 amino acids. Unmatched junction bases numbered 6, after V lost 4 bases and J lost 8 bases. Here the CDR3 DNA reads TGTGCCAGCAGCTCCACAGGGGGAAGAGGCTACACCTTC. It encodes CASSSTGGRGYTF.